These T cell receptor beta chains were read from a single sample in a study of regulatory T cells in long-lasting Graves disease. Using its own MiXCR run on the multiplex PCR reads, TCRdb lists one record per CDR3 protein. The data contain roughly 500,000 distinct CDR3 sequences, less than 15% of them seen just once; the ten biggest clones take up approximately 15%. The same data also contributed to another study, on T cells in Graves' hyperthyroidism and ophthalmopathy.

Sequences were derived from peripheral blood mononuclear cells (PBMCs), sampled at new diagnosis, from a patient treated with antithyroid drugs. The receptors derive from a woman aged 45-59 years with Graves disease. Each CDR3 is given with its conserved first and last residue. D genes are given only for firm matches. Size is omitted from some rows. Given values are once, few, many or a class for expanded clones.

size,D,V,J,DNA,CDR3
few,TRBD1,TRBV9,TRBJ2-1,TGTGCCAGCAGCGTAGAGGGACAGGGTATCAATGAGCAGTTCTTC,CASSVEGQGINEQFF
many,TRBD2,TRBV2,TRBJ2-5,TGTGCCAGCAGTGAGTCTAGCGGGAGGATGGAGACCCAGTACTTC,CASSESSGRMETQYF
many,TRBD2,TRBV7-2,TRBJ2-5,TGTGCCACCAGGGAGGGACTAGCTCGAGAGACCCAGTACTTC,CATREGLARETQYF
NA,NA,TRBV5-1,TRBJ1-6,TGCGCCAGCAGCTTGGACAGAGATTATAATTCACCCCTCCACTTT,CASSLDRDYNSPLHF
NA,NA,TRBV19,TRBJ1-1,TGTGCCAGTAGTATCCCCTCCCTGACAAACTCTGAGAACACTGAAGCTTTCTTT,CASSIPSLTNSENTEAFF
many,NA,TRBV27,TRBJ2-5,TGTGCCAGCATACTAGGAGAGACCCAGTACTTC,CASILGETQYF
NA,TRBD2,TRBV2,TRBJ2-3,TGTGCCAGCGCTACGGGACTAGCGGGACTACCAGATACGCAGTATTTT,CASATGLAGLPDTQYF
few,NA,TRBV10-3,TRBJ2-2,TGTGCCATCCTCGGGCGCGACACCGGGGAGCTGTTTTTT,CAILGRDTGELFF
many,TRBD2,TRBV7-3,TRBJ2-1,TGTGCCAGCAGCTCTGGGACTAGCGATTACAATGAGCAGTTCTTC,CASSSGTSDYNEQFF
NA,NA,TRBV11-2,TRBJ2-3,TGTGCCAGCAGCTCCAGGGTCACAGATACGCAGTATTTT,CASSSRVTDTQYF
many,NA,TRBV30,TRBJ1-2,TGTGCCTGGAGTCCAACCAGTATCTATGGCTACACCTTC,CAWSPTSIYGYTF
many,TRBD2,TRBV12-3/TRBV12-4,TRBJ2-2,TGTGCCAGCAGAGGTCTAGCGGGAGGGCCCGGGGAGCTGTTTTTT,CASRGLAGGPGELFF
few,NA,TRBV19,TRBJ2-5,TGTGCCAGTAGTATTCCGGGGGTGGAGACCCAGTACTTC,CASSIPGVETQYF
few,NA,TRBV19,TRBJ2-1,TGTGCCAGTAGTTCCGGAGTACTAGTAAGCTCCTACAATGAGCAGTTCTTC,CASSSGVLVSSYNEQFF
many,NA,TRBV6-5,TRBJ1-4,TGTGCCAGCAGTTACTCTGACATGCCGCCAACTAATGAAAAACTGTTTTTT,CASSYSDMPPTNEKLFF
many,NA,TRBV10-3,TRBJ1-1,TGTGCCATCGCTACCAGGGATCTGAACACTGAAGCTTTCTTT,CAIATRDLNTEAFF
many,NA,TRBV28,TRBJ1-5,TGTGCCAGCAGTCAAAATTTAGGTCAGCCCCAGCATTTT,CASSQNLGQPQHF
few,TRBD2,TRBV7-2,TRBJ2-1,TGTGCCAGCAGCCACACCCGGACTAGCGGGAGTCCGAATGAGCAGTTCTTC,CASSHTRTSGSPNEQFF
NA,NA,TRBV20-1,TRBJ2-4,TGCAGTGCTCCCGCGCCGGCCAAAAACATTCAGTACTTC,CSAPAPAKNIQYF
NA,TRBD2,TRBV11-2,TRBJ2-7,TGTGCCAGCAGCTTACTCGGGTCCGGGACTAGCGGGCCGCAGTACTTC,CASSLLGSGTSGPQYF
many,NA,TRBV2,TRBJ1-2,TGTGCCAGCAGCCTACAGGGACGGGAGGGCTACACCTTC,CASSLQGREGYTF
many,NA,TRBV6-1,TRBJ2-7,TGTGCCAGCAGAGCCGACAGCTTGGGGATCTACGAGCAGTACTTC,CASRADSLGIYEQYF
many,NA,TRBV2,TRBJ2-5,TGTGCCAGCACAAGTTCGGGGGTCGCAGAGACCCAGTACTTC,CASTSSGVAETQYF
many,TRBD1,TRBV12-3/TRBV12-4,TRBJ2-7,TGTGCCAGCAGTTCTCAGACAGGGGTGGTTGAGCAGTACTTC,CASSSQTGVVEQYF
NA,TRBD1,TRBV27,TRBJ1-1,TGTGCCAGCAGTTCCCAGGGGGCCTTTAGGACTGAAGCTTTCTTT,CASSSQGAFRTEAFF
many,NA,TRBV5-1,TRBJ2-3,TGCGCCAGCAGCGGCGTTTTGGATACGCAGTATTTT,CASSGVLDTQYF
many,NA,TRBV28,TRBJ2-5,TGTGCCAGCACTAATCGACCCTGGGAGACCCAGTACTTC,CASTNRPWETQYF
NA,NA,TRBV6-4,TRBJ2-2,TGTGCCAGCAGTGACTCTGTGGACACCGGGGAGCTGTTTTTT,CASSDSVDTGELFF
NA,TRBD2,TRBV20-1,TRBJ2-5,TGCAGTGCCCCCGAAGCGGGAGAATTCGGTGGAGGCCAAGAGACCCAGTACTTC,CSAPEAGEFGGGQETQYF
few,NA,TRBV13,TRBJ2-7,TGTGCCAGCAGCTTAGTTGGGGTGAATATAGCCCACGAGCAGTACTTC,CASSLVGVNIAHEQYF
few,NA,TRBV19,TRBJ1-1,TGTGCCAGTAGTTGGAAGGGCATGAACACTGAAGCTTTCTTT,CASSWKGMNTEAFF
few,NA,TRBV24-1,TRBJ2-1,TGTGCCACCAGTGATTTGCGCAGGGGCAATGAGCAGTTCTTC,CATSDLRRGNEQFF
many,NA,TRBV12-3/TRBV12-4,TRBJ1-6,TGTGCCAGCAGCATGGACAGATGGGCCTCAAATTCACCCCTCCACTTT,CASSMDRWASNSPLHF
many,TRBD1,TRBV7-2,TRBJ2-5,TGTGCCAGCAGCACAGACAGGGTGTTTCGGGAGACCCAGTACTTC,CASSTDRVFRETQYF
NA,NA,TRBV29-1,TRBJ2-7,TGCAGCGTTGTTCGGTCAGGCTACGAGCAGTACTTC,CSVVRSGYEQYF
many,TRBD1,TRBV6-2/TRBV6-3,TRBJ2-1,TGTGCCAGCAGTTACCCCCCGGGACAGGGTACCGACGAGCAGTTCTTC,CASSYPPGQGTDEQFF